This paragraph covers one T cell receptor beta chain sequence. Its antigen is unknown. With 7 bases removed from V and 0 bases from J, the gap between germline ends came to 10 bases. There are 13 residues in the CDR3. Germline V gene sequence: CDR1 GTSNPN, CDR2 SVGIG (reference sequence). These data belong to a study of CD8+ T cells in alopecia areata. As the sequencing template, cDNA was produced by extracting RNA and reverse transcribing it. Profiled with immunoSEQ multiplex PCR; TCRdb holds only in-frame clones, not every one. In the table there are under 150,000 clones, roughly 50% of which are singletons. Treatment meaning: oral pan-JAK inhibitor, 5-10 mg twice daily. Specimens obtained from alopecia areata patients comprised lesional scalp punch biopsies and peripheral blood. General observations from the study: On tofacitinib, scalp and blood still held many of the expanded lesional clones.

This clonotype was obtained from a human donor with alopecia areata. This chain links TRBV30 with TRBJ1-3, with unresolved D. The sequencing here drew on CD4+ T cells sorted from blood, taken at week 24, from a patient treated with tofacitinib. The CDR3 protein is CASSSGSGNTIYF. CDR3 nucleotide sequence: TGTGCCTCTTCCAGTGGCTCTGGAAACACCATATATTTT.